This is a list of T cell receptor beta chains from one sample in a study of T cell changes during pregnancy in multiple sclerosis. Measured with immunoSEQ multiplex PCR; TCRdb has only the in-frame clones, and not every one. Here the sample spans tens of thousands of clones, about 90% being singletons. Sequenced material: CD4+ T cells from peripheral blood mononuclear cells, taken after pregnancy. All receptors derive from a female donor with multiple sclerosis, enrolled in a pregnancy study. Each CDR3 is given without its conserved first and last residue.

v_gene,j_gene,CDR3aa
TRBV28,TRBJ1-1,ASSLYQSNTEAF
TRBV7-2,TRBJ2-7,ASSLARVYEQY
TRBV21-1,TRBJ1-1,ASSPPDRDDPAF
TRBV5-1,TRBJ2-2,ASSLVGTSGANTGELF
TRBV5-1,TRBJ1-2,ASSPQQGYYGYT
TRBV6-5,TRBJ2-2,ASSLIRDTGELF
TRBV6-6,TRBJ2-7,ASTYRLLGEQY
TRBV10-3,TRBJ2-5,AISGEQETQY
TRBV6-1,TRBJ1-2,ASSEAATGYNQGYT
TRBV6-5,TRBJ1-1,ASSYDRGTEAF
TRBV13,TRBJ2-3,ASSTRTGGEDTQY
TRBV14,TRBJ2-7,ASSQKKMTSGRPSSSYEQY
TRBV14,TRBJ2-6,ASSAQGGGANVLT
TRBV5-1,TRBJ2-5,ASSLGDYSETQY
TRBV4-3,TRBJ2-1,ASSQTPGVPNEQF
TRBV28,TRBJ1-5,ASRGTGGSNQPQH
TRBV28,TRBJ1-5,ASSERTGRGQPQH
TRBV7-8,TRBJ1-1,ASRLARNTEAF
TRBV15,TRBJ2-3,ATSTNGGTDTQY
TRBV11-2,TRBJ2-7,ASSKPTGRPGSYEQY
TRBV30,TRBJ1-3,AWGRTGGSGNTIY
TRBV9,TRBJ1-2,ASSPRGRRDGYT
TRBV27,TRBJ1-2,ASSRTTGDGYT
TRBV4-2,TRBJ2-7,ASSQGGLKGSYEQY
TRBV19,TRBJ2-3,ASSIGGSFGTDTQY
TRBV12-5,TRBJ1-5,ASASLLNQPQH
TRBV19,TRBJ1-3,ASSIPQGAGNTIY
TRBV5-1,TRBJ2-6,ASSLGTGTGANVLT
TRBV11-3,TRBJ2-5,ASSYSGRETQY
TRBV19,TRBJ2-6,ASSPWTSGRHSGANVLT
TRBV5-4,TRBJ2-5,ASSRMSSGGRETQY
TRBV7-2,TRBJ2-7,ASSHSYEQY
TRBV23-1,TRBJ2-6,ASSQSGDSSGANVLT